These 17 T cell receptor beta chains were all obtained from the same sample, sequenced in a study of T-cell memory formation after mild COVID-19. Each CDR3 protein is one row after TCRdb ran MiXCR on the 5' RACE reads. The repertoire holds some 410,000 distinct CDR3 sequences, with under 25% as singletons. The sequenced sample consisted of PBMCs or a T cell subset sorted from them (not recorded which). These receptors originate from an adult woman who had mild COVID-19 (a few samples of this study predate the infection). Cell type and time point are not known.

This chain joins TRBV25-1 and TRBJ1-1; D perhaps matches TRBD1 (5 bases). Trimming cost V 2 bases and J 7 bases, with 11 bases left between them. The CDR3 loop spans 13 amino acids. CDR1 and CDR2 from the germline V gene are MGHDK and SYGVNS. This chain's CDR3 is CASSEGGGFEAFF. CDR3 bases: TGTGCCAGCAGTGAAGGTGGGGGGTTTGAAGCTTTCTTT.

The V and J genes are TRBV6-2 or TRBV6-3 and TRBJ1-2, with D perhaps TRBD1 (6 bases). The CDR3 is made up of 14 amino acids. CDR1 and CDR2 (germline): MNHEY, SVGEGT. V was clipped by 2 bases and J by 4 bases, with 11 bases between them. The CDR3 nucleotides are TGTGCCAGCAGTTACCAGGGGAAGGCCTATGGCTACACCTTC. This sequence encodes CASSYQGKAYGYTF.

The gene calls are TRBV12-3 or TRBV12-4 and TRBJ2-6; 10 bases agree with TRBD2. V lost 8 bases to trimming and J lost 4 bases; unmatched junction nucleotides: 8. This CDR3 is 16 amino acids long. CDR3 residues: CASGSSGSIGANVLTF. The CDR3 bases are TGTGCCAGCGGATCTAGCGGGAGTATAGGGGCCAACGTCCTGACTTTC.

This clonotype was counted between two and nine times. V gene TRBV7-2 combines with J gene TRBJ1-1, with 7 bases that match TRBD1. The germline V gene has CDR1 SGHTA and CDR2 FQGNSA. The CDR3 consists of 14 residues. Germline trimming cut 4 bases from V and 4 bases from J; bases unmatched to any gene: 6. The CDR3 DNA is TGTGCCAGCAGCTCGTACAGGGGTGGCACTGAAGCTTTCTTT. Its translation: CASSSYRGGTEAFF.

V is TRBV5-6 and J is TRBJ2-1, with D perhaps matching TRBD2 (5 bases). The CDR3 has 16 amino acids. Looked up from germline, CDR1 is SGHDT and CDR2 is YYEEEE. Trimming left V 0 bases short and J 0 bases short, with 10 bases between. CDR3 coding DNA: TGTGCCAGCAGCTTGGAGGAGGTTAGCTCCTACAATGAGCAGTTCTTC. Translating gives CASSLEEVSSYNEQFF.

The chain carries TRBV12-3 or TRBV12-4 and TRBJ2-7; tentatively, D is TRBD1 (5 bases). V gave up 7 bases and J gave up 6 bases, with 22 bases separating them. This CDR3 has 15 residues. The CDR3 spells CASTYSGPRGPEQYF. In DNA form, the CDR3 reads TGTGCCAGCACATACTCCGGGCCTAGGGGTCCCGAGCAGTACTTC.

V is TRBV9 and J is TRBJ1-1, with no clear D. The germline CDR1 and CDR2 sequences are SGDLS and YYNGEE. This CDR3 has 15 amino acids. V lost 3 bases and J lost 5, with 17 bases in between. DNA of the CDR3: TGTGCCAGCAGCGACAACTACGGGCCGGGGACTGAAGCTTTCTTT. Translating it yields CASSDNYGPGTEAFF. Full variable domain (outside the CDR3, taken from reference TRBV9 and TRBJ1-1): DSGVTQTPKHLITATGQRVTLRCSPRSGDLSVYWYQQSLDQGLQFLIQYYNGEERAKGNILERFSAQQFPDLHSELNLSSLELGDSALYFCASSDNYGPGTEAFFGQGTRLTVV.

The chain joins TRBV10-3 to TRBJ2-5; possible D gene TRBD1, 6 bases. Germline V gives CDR1 ENHRY, CDR2 SYGVKD. This CDR3 is built from 15 residues. V gave up 5 bases and J gave up 0 bases, with 13 bases separating them. The CDR3 bases are TGTGCCATCAGTACAGGGATTAGCCACCAAGAGACCCAGTACTTC. It specifies CAISTGISHQETQYF.

Many counts were recorded for this clonotype. This chain joins TRBV4-2 and TRBJ2-1; perhaps TRBD2 as D (6 bases). V gave up 0 bases and J gave up 8 bases, with 11 bases separating them. CDR3 size: 14 residues. Germline loops: CDR1 LGHNA, CDR2 YNFKEQ. CDR3 loop: CASSQDAGTDEQFF. The DNA of the CDR3 is TGTGCCAGCAGCCAAGATGCGGGGACTGATGAGCAGTTCTTC.

This clonotype was found many times. V gene TRBV3-1 combines with J gene TRBJ1-4; perhaps TRBD1 as D (6 bases). Trimming shortened V by 2 bases and J by 7 bases, and 8 bases separated the two germline ends. The CDR3 is made up of 13 amino acids. The germline V gene has CDR1 LGHDT and CDR2 YNNKEL (reference sequence). CDR3 in DNA: TGTGCCAGCAGCCAACAGGGGATTGAAAAACTGTTTTTT. It is translated as CASSQQGIEKLFF.

The genes are TRBV29-1 and TRBJ2-1; D perhaps matches TRBD2 (7 bases). The CDR3 length is 14 residues. The germline CDR1 and CDR2 sequences are SQVTM and ANQGSEA. With 7 bases removed from V and 10 bases from J, the gap between germline ends came to 23 bases. As DNA, the CDR3 is TGCAGCGCCAAGTCGGCGGGGGCTAATGAAGAGCAGTTCTTC. This sequence encodes CSAKSAGANEEQFF.

This chain uses TRBV7-9 with TRBJ2-3; 8 bases map to TRBD2. V was pared by 5 bases and J by 12 bases, with 7 bases of the junction left unmatched. The CDR3 contains 12 residues. CDR1 is SEHNR and CDR2 is FQNEAQ in the germline V gene (reference sequence). CDR3 region: CASSPGTRHQYF. In DNA form, the CDR3 reads TGTGCCAGCAGCCCCGGGACTAGGCATCAGTATTTT.

The V call is TRBV6-2 or TRBV6-3, the J call TRBJ2-5; TRBD2 might be the D (6 bases). CDR1 and CDR2 (germline): MNHEY, SVGEGT. Trimming took off 0 bases at V and 3 bases at J, with 8 bases between the two ends. The CDR3 runs to 14 residues. CDR3 in amino acids: CASSYSLAKETQYF. DNA for the CDR3: TGTGCCAGCAGTTACTCCCTAGCGAAAGAGACCCAGTACTTC.

The chain carries TRBV6-5 and TRBJ2-2; D gene ambiguous. The CDR3 spans 14 residues. Trimming stripped 11 bases from V and 4 bases from J, with 17 bases between. Per germline, CDR1 MNHEY and CDR2 SVGAGI. The CDR3 sequence: CASSPGRSTGELFF. The DNA of the CDR3 is TGTGCCTCCAGTCCGGGCAGGTCCACCGGGGAGCTGTTTTTT.

The CDR3 bases are TGCGCCAGCAGCCAAGGACAGGGCCCCCTCGGTTACGAGCAGTACTTC. Translating gives CASSQGQGPLGYEQYF. V and J are TRBV4-1 and TRBJ2-7, with 7 positions matching TRBD1. V lost 1 base, J lost 4 bases, and 10 bases stayed unmatched. There are 16 residues in the CDR3. Germline assignment: CDR1 MGHRA and CDR2 YSYEKL.

At least ten counts were recorded for this clonotype. CDR3 nucleotide sequence: TGCGCCAGCAGCCAAAATTCGAAGCCGGGAGAGACCCAGTACTTC. This codes for CASSQNSKPGETQYF. This rearrangement joins TRBV5-1 to TRBJ2-5; D call uncertain. V was pared by 4 bases and J by 4 bases, with 17 bases between. In germline, CDR1 is SGHRS, CDR2 YFSETQ. The CDR3 runs to 15 residues.

This clonotype was counted only a few times. J is TRBJ2-7 and V is TRBV7-2; 7 positions match TRBD2. The CDR3 sequence is 14 residues long. Trimming removed 5 bases from V and 2 bases from J; junction bases left unmatched: 6. CDR1 is SGHTA, CDR2 FQGNSA, per germline. Written as DNA, the CDR3 is TGTGCCAGCAGCCATCCGGGAGGAACCTACGAGCAGTACTTC. Protein product: CASSHPGGTYEQYF.